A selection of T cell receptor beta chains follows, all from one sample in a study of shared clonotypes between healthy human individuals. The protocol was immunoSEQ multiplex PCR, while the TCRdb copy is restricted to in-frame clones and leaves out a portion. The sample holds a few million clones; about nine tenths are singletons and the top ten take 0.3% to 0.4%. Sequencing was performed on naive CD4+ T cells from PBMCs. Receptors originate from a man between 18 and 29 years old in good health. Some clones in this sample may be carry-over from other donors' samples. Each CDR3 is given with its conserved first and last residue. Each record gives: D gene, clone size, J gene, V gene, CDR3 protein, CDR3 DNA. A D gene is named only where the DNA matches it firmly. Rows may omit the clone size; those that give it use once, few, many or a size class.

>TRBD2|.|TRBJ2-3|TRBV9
CASSVGAAGYTDTQYF
TGTGCCAGCAGCGTAGGGGCAGCGGGGTACACAGATACGCAGTATTTT
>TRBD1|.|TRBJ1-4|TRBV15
CATQPGQAVKLFF
TGTGCCACCCAGCCGGGACAGGCAGTAAAACTGTTTTTT
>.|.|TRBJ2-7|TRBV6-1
CASKSGQLLYEQYF
TGTGCCAGCAAAAGCGGACAGCTCCTTTACGAGCAGTACTTC
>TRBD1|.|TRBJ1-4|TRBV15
CATSKFNRGLGEKLFF
TGTGCCACCAGCAAGTTTAACAGGGGGCTTGGTGAAAAACTGTTTTTT
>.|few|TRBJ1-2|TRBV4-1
CASSPEEIAYGYTF
TGCGCCAGCAGCCCGGAGGAGATTGCATATGGCTACACCTTC
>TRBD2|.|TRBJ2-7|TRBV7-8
CASSPLAGVGEQYF
TGTGCCAGCAGCCCCCTAGCGGGAGTTGGCGAGCAGTACTTC
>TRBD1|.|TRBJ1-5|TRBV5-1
CASSFGTVDQPQHF
TGCGCCAGCAGCTTTGGGACAGTGGATCAGCCCCAGCATTTT
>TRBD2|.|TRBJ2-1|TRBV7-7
CASSLGSGRGSYNEQFF
TGTGCCAGCAGCTTAGGTAGCGGGAGAGGGTCCTACAATGAGCAGTTCTTC
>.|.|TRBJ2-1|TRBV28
CASSPLPSRADEQFF
TGTGCCAGCAGTCCACTACCTAGCCGGGCGGATGAGCAGTTCTTC
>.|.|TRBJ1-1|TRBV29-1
CSVLEQLNTEAFF
TGCAGCGTTCTCGAACAGTTGAACACTGAAGCTTTCTTT
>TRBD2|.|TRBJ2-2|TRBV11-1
CASSSRGGGTGELFF
TGTGCCAGCAGCTCACGCGGGGGGGGCACCGGGGAGCTGTTTTTT
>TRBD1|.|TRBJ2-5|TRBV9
CASSVQQGEETQYF
TGTGCCAGCAGCGTACAACAGGGGGAAGAGACCCAGTACTTC
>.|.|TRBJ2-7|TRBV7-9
CASSLRRKSSYEQYF
TGTGCCAGCAGCTTAAGACGTAAGAGCTCCTACGAGCAGTACTTC
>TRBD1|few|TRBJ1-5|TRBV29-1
CSVRQGGNQPQHF
TGCAGCGTTCGACAGGGCGGCAATCAGCCCCAGCATTTT
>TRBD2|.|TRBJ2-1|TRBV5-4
CASSATSGSRSGQFF
TGTGCCAGCAGCGCCACTAGCGGGAGTCGAAGTGGGCAGTTCTTC
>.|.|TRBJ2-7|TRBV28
CASSRSRGWQYF
TGTGCCAGCAGCCGATCTAGGGGATGGCAGTACTTC
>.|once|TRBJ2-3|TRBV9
CASSVGRISTDTQYF
TGTGCCAGCAGCGTAGGTAGAATTAGCACAGATACGCAGTATTTT
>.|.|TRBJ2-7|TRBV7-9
CASSERGSGYEQYF
TGTGCCAGCAGCGAGAGGGGATCGGGGTACGAGCAGTACTTC
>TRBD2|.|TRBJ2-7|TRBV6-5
CASRLAGGTYEQYF
TGTGCCAGCCGTCTAGCGGGAGGGACCTACGAGCAGTACTTC
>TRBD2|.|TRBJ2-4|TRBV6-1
CASSSLAGVGNIQYF
TGTGCCAGCAGTTCGCTAGCGGGAGTGGGGAACATTCAGTACTTC
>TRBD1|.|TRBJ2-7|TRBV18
CASSPKQGKNYEQYF
TGTGCCAGCTCACCAAAACAGGGGAAGAACTACGAGCAGTACTTC
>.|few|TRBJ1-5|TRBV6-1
CASSEGQSQPQHF
TGTGCCAGCAGTGAGGGTCAAAGTCAGCCCCAGCATTTT
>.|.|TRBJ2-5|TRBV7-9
CASSLQGYQETQYF
TGTGCCAGCAGCTTGCAGGGGTACCAAGAGACCCAGTACTTC
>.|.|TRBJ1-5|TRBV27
CASSFGQIYQPQHF
TGTGCCAGCAGTTTCGGGCAGATTTATCAGCCCCAGCATTTT
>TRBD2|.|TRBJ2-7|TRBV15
CATSRGASGRTQYF
TGTGCCACCAGCAGAGGGGCTAGCGGGAGAACACAGTACTTC
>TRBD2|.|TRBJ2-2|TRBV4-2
CASSQVWLAGETGELFF
TGTGCCAGCAGCCAAGTCTGGCTAGCGGGGGAAACCGGGGAGCTGTTTTTT
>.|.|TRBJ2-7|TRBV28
CASSLLAVRVPYEQYF
TGTGCCAGCAGTTTATTAGCCGTGAGAGTGCCCTACGAGCAGTACTTC
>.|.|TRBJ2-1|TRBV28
CASSTSQWGSSYNEQFF
TGTGCCAGCAGTACCTCCCAGTGGGGAAGCTCCTACAATGAGCAGTTCTTC
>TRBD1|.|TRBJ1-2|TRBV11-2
CASSLRDRGYGYTF
TGTGCCAGCAGCCTCCGGGACAGGGGCTATGGCTACACCTTC
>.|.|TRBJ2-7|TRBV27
CASSAPGLVVEQYF
TGTGCCAGCAGTGCCCCGGGGCTAGTCGTCGAGCAGTACTTC
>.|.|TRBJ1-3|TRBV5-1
CASSLGLSGNTIYF
TGCGCCAGCAGCTTGGGGTTAAGTGGAAACACCATATATTTT
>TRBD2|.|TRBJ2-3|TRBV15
CATSRGGLAGGPAQFF
TGTGCCACCAGCAGAGGGGGACTAGCGGGAGGGCCGGCGCAGTTTTTT
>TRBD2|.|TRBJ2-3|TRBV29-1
CSVIPGLAADTQYF
TGCAGCGTTATTCCGGGACTAGCCGCAGATACGCAGTATTTT
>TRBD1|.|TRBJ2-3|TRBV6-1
CASITGGSTDTQYF
TGTGCCAGCATCACAGGGGGCTCCACAGATACGCAGTATTTT
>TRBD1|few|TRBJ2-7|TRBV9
CASSVGQGNYEQYF
TGTGCCAGCAGCGTGGGACAGGGGAACTACGAGCAGTACTTC
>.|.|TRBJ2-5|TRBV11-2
CASSLDLIRGRMETQYF
TGTGCCAGCAGCTTAGATCTGATCAGGGGGAGGATGGAGACCCAGTACTTC
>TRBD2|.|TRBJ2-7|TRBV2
CASSELAGGDEQYF
TGTGCCAGCAGTGAACTCGCGGGAGGGGACGAGCAGTACTTC
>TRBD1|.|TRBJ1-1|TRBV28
CASRASGDRGGEAFF
TGTGCCAGCAGAGCTTCCGGGGACAGGGGAGGTGAAGCTTTCTTT
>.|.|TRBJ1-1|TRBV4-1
CASSQDPDVTGNTEAFF
TGCGCCAGCAGCCAAGATCCGGACGTGACAGGGAACACTGAAGCTTTCTTT
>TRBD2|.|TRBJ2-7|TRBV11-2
CASSSISGRSSYEQYF
TGTGCCAGCAGCTCCATTAGCGGGAGGAGCTCCTACGAGCAGTACTTC
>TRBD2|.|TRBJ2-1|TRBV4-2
CASSQGGLAPNNEQFF
TGTGCCAGCAGCCAAGGTGGACTAGCGCCAAACAATGAGCAGTTCTTC
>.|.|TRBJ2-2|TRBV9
CASSVLSEGTGELFF
TGTGCCAGCAGCGTACTTAGCGAGGGCACCGGGGAGCTGTTTTTT
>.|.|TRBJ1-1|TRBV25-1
CASRRGNTEAFF
TGTGCCAGCCGGCGGGGGAACACTGAAGCTTTCTTT
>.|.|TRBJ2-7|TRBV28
CASSLYSSYDEQYF
TGTGCCAGCAGTTTATATTCTAGCTACGACGAGCAGTACTTC
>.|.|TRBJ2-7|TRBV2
CASSEEGPRTGNYEQYF
TGTGCCAGCAGTGAGGAGGGACCCCGGACAGGTAACTACGAGCAGTACTTC
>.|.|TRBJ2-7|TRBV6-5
CASSSPVSYEQYF
TGTGCCAGCAGTTCTCCCGTTTCCTACGAGCAGTACTTC
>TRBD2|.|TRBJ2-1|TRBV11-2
CASSFTSGVADEQFF
TGTGCCAGCAGCTTTACTAGCGGCGTTGCGGATGAGCAGTTCTTC
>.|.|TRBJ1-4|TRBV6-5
CASSYRVGEKLFF
TGTGCCAGCAGTTACAGGGTCGGCGAAAAACTGTTTTTT
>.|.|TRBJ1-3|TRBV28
CASSAWGGRGNTIYF
TGTGCCAGCAGTGCTTGGGGGGGAAGGGGAAACACCATATATTTT
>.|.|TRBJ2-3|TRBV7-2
CASSLRTVGADTQYF
TGTGCCAGCAGCTTAAGGACCGTTGGCGCAGATACGCAGTATTTT
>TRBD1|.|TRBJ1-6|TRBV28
CASSGQTNSPLHF
TGTGCCAGCTCGGGACAGACAAATTCACCCCTCCACTTT